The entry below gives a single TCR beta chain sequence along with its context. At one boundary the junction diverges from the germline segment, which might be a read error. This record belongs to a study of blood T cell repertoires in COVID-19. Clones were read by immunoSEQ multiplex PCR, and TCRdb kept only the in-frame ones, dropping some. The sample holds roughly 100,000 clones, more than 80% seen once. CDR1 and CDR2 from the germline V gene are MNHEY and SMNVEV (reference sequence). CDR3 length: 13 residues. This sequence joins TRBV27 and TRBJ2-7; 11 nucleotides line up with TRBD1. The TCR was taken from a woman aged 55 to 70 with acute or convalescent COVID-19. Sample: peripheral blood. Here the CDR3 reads CASRTGTGGRLHF. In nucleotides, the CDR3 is TGTGCCAGCCGGACCGGGACAGGGGGTCGCCTACACTTC.